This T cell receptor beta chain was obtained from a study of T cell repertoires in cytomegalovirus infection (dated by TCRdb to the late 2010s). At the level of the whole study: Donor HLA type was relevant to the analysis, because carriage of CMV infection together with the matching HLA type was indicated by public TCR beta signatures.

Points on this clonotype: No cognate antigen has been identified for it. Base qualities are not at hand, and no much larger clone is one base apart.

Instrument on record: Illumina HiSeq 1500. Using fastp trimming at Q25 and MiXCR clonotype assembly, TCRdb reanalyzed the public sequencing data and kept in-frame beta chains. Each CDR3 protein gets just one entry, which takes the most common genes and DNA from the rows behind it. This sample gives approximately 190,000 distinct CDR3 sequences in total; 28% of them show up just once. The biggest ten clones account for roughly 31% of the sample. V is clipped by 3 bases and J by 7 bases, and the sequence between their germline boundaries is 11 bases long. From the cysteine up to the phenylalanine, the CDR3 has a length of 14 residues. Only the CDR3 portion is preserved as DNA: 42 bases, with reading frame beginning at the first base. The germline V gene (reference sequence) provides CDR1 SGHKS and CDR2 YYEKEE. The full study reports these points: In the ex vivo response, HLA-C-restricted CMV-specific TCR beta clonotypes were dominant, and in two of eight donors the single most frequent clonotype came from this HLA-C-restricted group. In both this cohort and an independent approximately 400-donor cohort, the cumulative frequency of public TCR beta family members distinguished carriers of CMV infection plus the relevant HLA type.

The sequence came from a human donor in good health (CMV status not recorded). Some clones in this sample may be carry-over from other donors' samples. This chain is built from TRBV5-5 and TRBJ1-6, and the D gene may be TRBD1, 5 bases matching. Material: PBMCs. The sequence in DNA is TGTGCCAGCAGCTGGGGCAGTCGGAATTCACCCCTCCACTTT. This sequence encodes CASSWGSRNSPLHF.